Sequencing of this TCR beta chain was carried out in a study of cytomegalovirus exposure and HLA in healthy donors. Study-wide background: The roughly 670 first-cohort repertoires and the roughly 120 validation repertoires shared the same platform, a later analysis reported.

Whole-study findings and limits: There were under 200 TCR beta chains listed as cytomegalovirus-associated.

Sequencing used immunoSEQ multiplex PCR; TCRdb keeps in-frame clones, though not all of them. The table lists 200,000 to 250,000 clones, around 80% of them singletons. The donors were part of the validation cohort of 100 to 150 subjects. That cohort was separate from the first cohort, which comprised 666 subjects. The V and J ends lost 4 bases and 1 base respectively, with 8 bases between them. Germline V lookup: CDR1 SGHRS, CDR2 YFSETQ. The CDR3 runs to 14 residues. Worth noting for this clone: Antigen unknown.

The TCR comes from a woman aged 30 to 39 in good health and CMV-seropositive. The chain carries TRBV5-1 and TRBJ2-2, with D possibly matching TRBD1 (5 bases). The sample consisted of PBMCs. This CDR3 reads CASSGAGNTGELFF. The DNA of the CDR3 is TGCGCCAGCAGCGGGGCAGGGAACACCGGGGAGCTGTTTTTT.